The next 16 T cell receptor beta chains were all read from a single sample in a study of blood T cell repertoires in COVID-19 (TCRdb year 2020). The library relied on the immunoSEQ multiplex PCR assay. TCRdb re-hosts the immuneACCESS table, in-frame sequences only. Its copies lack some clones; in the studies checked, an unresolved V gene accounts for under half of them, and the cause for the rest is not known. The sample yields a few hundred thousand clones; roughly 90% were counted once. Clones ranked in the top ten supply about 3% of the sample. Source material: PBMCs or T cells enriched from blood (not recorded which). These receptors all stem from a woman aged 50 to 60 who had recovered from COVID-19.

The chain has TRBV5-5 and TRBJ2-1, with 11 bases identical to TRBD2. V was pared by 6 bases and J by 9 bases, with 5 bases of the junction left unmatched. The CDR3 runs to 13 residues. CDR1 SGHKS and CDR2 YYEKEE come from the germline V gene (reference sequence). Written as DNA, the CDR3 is TGTGCCAGCAAACTAGCGGGAGTTACTGAGCAGTTCTTC. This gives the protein CASKLAGVTEQFF.

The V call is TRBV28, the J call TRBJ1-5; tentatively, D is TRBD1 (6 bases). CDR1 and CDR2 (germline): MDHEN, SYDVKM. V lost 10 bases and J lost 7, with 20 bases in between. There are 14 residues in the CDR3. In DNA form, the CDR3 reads TGTGCCACAAAAACGGGGGGGGCTTGGCAGCCCCAGCATTTT. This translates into CATKTGGAWQPQHF.

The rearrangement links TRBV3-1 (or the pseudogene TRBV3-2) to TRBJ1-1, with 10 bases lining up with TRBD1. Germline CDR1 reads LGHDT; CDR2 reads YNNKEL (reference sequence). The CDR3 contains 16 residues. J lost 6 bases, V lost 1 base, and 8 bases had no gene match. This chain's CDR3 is CASSQGRRDRGSEAFF. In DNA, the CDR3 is TGTGCCAGCAGCCAAGGTCGTAGGGACAGGGGTTCTGAAGCTTTCTTT.

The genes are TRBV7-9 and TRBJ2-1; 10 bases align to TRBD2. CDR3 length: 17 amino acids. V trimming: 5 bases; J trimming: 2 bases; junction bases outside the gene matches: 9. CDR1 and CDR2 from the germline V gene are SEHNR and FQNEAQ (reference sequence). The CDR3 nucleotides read TGTGCCAGCAGCCACCGGGAGCGGGAGGGCCCCTACAATGAGCAGTTCTTC. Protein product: CASSHREREGPYNEQFF.

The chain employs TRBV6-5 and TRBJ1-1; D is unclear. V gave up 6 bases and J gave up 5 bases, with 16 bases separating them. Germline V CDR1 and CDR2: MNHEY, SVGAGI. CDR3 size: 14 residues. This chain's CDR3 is CASRPREGGTEAFF. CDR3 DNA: TGTGCCAGCAGACCCCGGGAGGGAGGGACTGAAGCTTTCTTT.

The CDR3 is CASSTGQRMSNQPQHF. The CDR3 nucleotides are TGTGCCAGCAGCACTGGACAGAGGATGAGTAATCAGCCCCAGCATTTT. This sequence joins TRBV5-8 and TRBJ1-5; tentatively, D is TRBD1 (6 bases). The CDR3 runs 16 residues. The germline V gene has CDR1 SGHTS and CDR2 YDEGEE. V was clipped by 4 bases and J by 4 bases, with 18 bases between them.

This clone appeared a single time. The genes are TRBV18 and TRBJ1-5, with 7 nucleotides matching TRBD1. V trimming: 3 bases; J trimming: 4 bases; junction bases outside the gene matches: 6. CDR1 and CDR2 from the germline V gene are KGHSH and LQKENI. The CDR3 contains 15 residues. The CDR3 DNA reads TGTGCCAGCTCACCGCAGGGACAGATAAATCAGCCCCAGCATTTT. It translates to CASSPQGQINQPQHF.

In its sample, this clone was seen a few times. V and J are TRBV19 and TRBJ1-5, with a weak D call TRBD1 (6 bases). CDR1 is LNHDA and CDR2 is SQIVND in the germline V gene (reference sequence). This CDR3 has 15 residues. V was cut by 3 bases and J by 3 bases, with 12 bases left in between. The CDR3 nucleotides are TGTGCCAGTAGTATCGGACAGTGGAACAATCAGCCCCAGCATTTT. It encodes CASSIGQWNNQPQHF.

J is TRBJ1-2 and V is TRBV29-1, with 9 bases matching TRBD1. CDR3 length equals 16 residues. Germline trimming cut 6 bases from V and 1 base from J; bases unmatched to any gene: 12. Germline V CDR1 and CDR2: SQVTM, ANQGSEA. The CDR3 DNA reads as TGCAGCGTAAGCGCCCGGGACAGGGATAGTAACTATGGCTACACCTTC. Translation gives CSVSARDRDSNYGYTF.

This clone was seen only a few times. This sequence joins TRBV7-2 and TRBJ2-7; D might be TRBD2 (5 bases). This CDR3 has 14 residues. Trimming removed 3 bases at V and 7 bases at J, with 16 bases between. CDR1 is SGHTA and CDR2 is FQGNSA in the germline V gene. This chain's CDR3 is CASSFHTITGEQYF. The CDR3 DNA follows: TGTGCCAGCAGCTTTCATACTATTACGGGGGAGCAGTACTTC.

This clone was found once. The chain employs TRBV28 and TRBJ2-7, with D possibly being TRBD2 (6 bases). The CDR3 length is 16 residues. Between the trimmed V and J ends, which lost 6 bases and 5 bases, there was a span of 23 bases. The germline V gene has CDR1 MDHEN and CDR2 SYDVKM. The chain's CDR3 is CASSALRGESLHEQYF. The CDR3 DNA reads TGTGCCAGCAGCGCTCTACGCGGGGAGAGTCTCCACGAGCAGTACTTC.

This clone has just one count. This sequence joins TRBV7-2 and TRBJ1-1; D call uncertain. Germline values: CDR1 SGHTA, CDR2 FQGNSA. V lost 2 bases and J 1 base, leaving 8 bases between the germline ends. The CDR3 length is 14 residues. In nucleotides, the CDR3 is TGTGCCAGCAGCTTATATTACGGGAACACTGAAGCTTTCTTT. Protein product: CASSLYYGNTEAFF.

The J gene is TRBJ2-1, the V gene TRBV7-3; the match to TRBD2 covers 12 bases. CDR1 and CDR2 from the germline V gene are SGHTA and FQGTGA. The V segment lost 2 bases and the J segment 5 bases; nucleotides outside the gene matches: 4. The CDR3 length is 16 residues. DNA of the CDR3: TGTGCCAGCAGCTTAGGGCTAGCGGGAGGGAACAATGAGCAGTTCTTC. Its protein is CASSLGLAGGNNEQFF.

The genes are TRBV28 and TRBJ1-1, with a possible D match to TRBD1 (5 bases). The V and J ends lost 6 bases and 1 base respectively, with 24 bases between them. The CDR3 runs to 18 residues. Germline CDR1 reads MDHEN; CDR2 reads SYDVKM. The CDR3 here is CASRGRRREVIGNTEAFF. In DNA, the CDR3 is TGTGCCAGCAGGGGTAGACGCAGGGAAGTCATTGGGAACACTGAAGCTTTCTTT.

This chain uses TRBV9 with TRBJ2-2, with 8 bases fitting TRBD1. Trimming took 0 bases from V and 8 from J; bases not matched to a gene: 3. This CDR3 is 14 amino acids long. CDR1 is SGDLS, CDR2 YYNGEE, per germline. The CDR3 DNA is TGTGCCAGCAGCGTAGGGACAGGGATGGGGGAGCTGTTTTTT. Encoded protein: CASSVGTGMGELFF.

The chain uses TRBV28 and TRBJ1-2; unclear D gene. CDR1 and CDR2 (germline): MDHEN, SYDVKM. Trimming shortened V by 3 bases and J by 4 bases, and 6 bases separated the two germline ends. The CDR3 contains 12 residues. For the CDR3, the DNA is TGTGCCAGCAGTTTGAAGCTCTATGGCTACACCTTC. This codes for CASSLKLYGYTF.